Listed below are T cell receptor beta chains from one sample, sequenced in a study of CD8+ T cells in alopecia areata. Profiled with immunoSEQ multiplex PCR; TCRdb holds only in-frame clones, not every one. In the table there are some 200,000 clones, roughly 53% of which are singletons. The material was CD8+ T cells sorted from blood, obtained at week 24, from a patient treated with tofacitinib. The receptors were sampled from a human donor with alopecia areata. The CDR3 runs from the conserved cysteine through the conserved F or W. Fields, in order: D gene, clone size, V gene, J gene, CDR3 DNA, CDR3 protein. A D gene is named only where the DNA matches it firmly. Only some rows state a clone size, as once, few, many or a class for expanded clones.

TRBD2,NA,TRBV2,TRBJ2-3,TGTGCCAGCAGTGAAAAAGTGCGGGGGGGCCCCACAGATACGCAGTATTTT,CASSEKVRGGPTDTQYF
NA,NA,TRBV11-2,TRBJ1-1,TGTGCCAGCAGCCTCGAAGCGAGAGGGTCGGGAATAGTCCTGGAAGCTTTCTTT,CASSLEARGSGIVLEAFF
NA,NA,TRBV29-1,TRBJ2-3,TGCAGCGTTGGGATGGCAGGGCCAGATACGCAGTATTTT,CSVGMAGPDTQYF
NA,NA,TRBV19,TRBJ1-5,TGTGCCAGTGGGGCGCCCCAGCATTTT,CASGAPQHF
NA,once,TRBV9,TRBJ1-3,TGTGCCAGCAGCGTAGAGGGCGTTGGAAACACCATATATTTT,CASSVEGVGNTIYF
NA,NA,TRBV5-6,TRBJ1-2,TGTGCCAGCAGCGAGGACTCCTATGGCTACACCTTC,CASSEDSYGYTF
TRBD1,NA,TRBV13,TRBJ1-2,TGTGCCAGCAGCTTAAAAGGGGTCGACAGGGTACGGGGCTACACCTTC,CASSLKGVDRVRGYTF
NA,NA,TRBV7-9,TRBJ1-2,TGTGCCAGCGCCGGCTGGGGGGGCGGCTACACCTTC,CASAGWGGGYTF
NA,NA,TRBV27,TRBJ2-5,TGTGCCAGCAGACCCTCCAGGGTTCTACCGGACCAAGAGACCCAGTACTTC,CASRPSRVLPDQETQYF
NA,NA,TRBV28,TRBJ2-5,TGTGCCAGCAGACCCCCAGGCGGCCAAGAGACCCAGTACTTC,CASRPPGGQETQYF
NA,NA,TRBV11-3,TRBJ2-3,TGTGCCAGCCGGAACACAGATACGCAGTATTTT,CASRNTDTQYF
TRBD2,few,TRBV5-6,TRBJ2-7,TGTGCCAGCAGCTTGGTTTTCTCGACTAGCGGGTTGACCTACGAGCAGTACTTC,CASSLVFSTSGLTYEQYF
NA,few,TRBV5-6,TRBJ2-7,TGTGCCAGCAGCTTGGGCGGGGGCCACTCCTACGAGCAGTACTTC,CASSLGGGHSYEQYF
NA,NA,TRBV7-2,TRBJ2-1,TGTGCCAGCAGCTTAGTTGAGGGGGTTGGTGACAATGAGCAGTTCTTC,CASSLVEGVGDNEQFF
TRBD2,NA,TRBV30,TRBJ2-1,TGTGCCTGGAGCGGAATGACTAGCGGGGGGGCGTTTGAGCAGTTCTTC,CAWSGMTSGGAFEQFF
TRBD1,NA,TRBV28,TRBJ1-6,TGTGCCAGCAGTTTAGGGACAGGGATTGCCTATAATTCACCCCTCCACTTT,CASSLGTGIAYNSPLHF
NA,NA,TRBV7-8,TRBJ1-1,TGTGCCAGCAGCCCTCGGGCCACGGGAGCTTTCTTT,CASSPRATGAFF
NA,NA,TRBV25-1,TRBJ2-5,TGTGCCAGCAGGGGGACAGTCGGGGGTTCCCAGTACTTC,CASRGTVGGSQYF
NA,NA,TRBV6-5,TRBJ1-1,TGTGCCAGCAGTGTTCGAGGGTGGGAGGTAGCTTTCTTT,CASSVRGWEVAFF
NA,NA,TRBV10-3,TRBJ2-3,TGTGCCATCAGTGAGTCGGATAGGTCTGGAGATACGCAGTATTTT,CAISESDRSGDTQYF
NA,NA,TRBV7-9,TRBJ1-2,TGTGCCAGCAGCCCCTGGGGGGCCTATGGCTACACCTTC,CASSPWGAYGYTF
NA,NA,TRBV25-1,TRBJ1-4,TGTGCCAGCAGTGAATTTTCACCCATTGAAAAACTGTTTTTT,CASSEFSPIEKLFF
TRBD1,NA,TRBV7-8,TRBJ2-5,TGTGCCAGCAGCTTAGCGCAGGGACAGGGAGAGACCCAGTACTTC,CASSLAQGQGETQYF
NA,once,TRBV7-9,TRBJ1-1,TGTGCCAGCAGCTTACCCGGCGAAGCTTTCTTT,CASSLPGEAFF
NA,NA,TRBV27,TRBJ2-3,TGTGCCAGCAACCACGGCACAGATACGCAGTATTTT,CASNHGTDTQYF
NA,NA,TRBV6-5,TRBJ1-5,TGTGCCAGCAGCTCCCGACGGGGAGCTAATCAGCCCCAGCATTTT,CASSSRRGANQPQHF
TRBD2,NA,TRBV5-1,TRBJ2-7,TGCGCCAGCAGTGCTAGCGGGGGGCCAACCTACGAGCAGTACTTC,CASSASGGPTYEQYF
NA,NA,TRBV29-1,TRBJ2-7,TGCAGCGTTCTGGCGGACAACTCCTACGAGCAGTACTTC,CSVLADNSYEQYF
NA,few,TRBV14,TRBJ1-1,TGTGCCAGCAGCTCTGCCCCGGGGACTGAAGCTTTCTTT,CASSSAPGTEAFF
NA,NA,TRBV4-1,TRBJ1-4,TGCGCCAGCAGCCAACGGTCAGGGCCCAATGAAAAACTGTTTTTT,CASSQRSGPNEKLFF
NA,NA,TRBV30,TRBJ1-2,TGTGCCTGGAGTGTACGGGGAGAAGTCTATGGCTACACCTTC,CAWSVRGEVYGYTF
NA,NA,TRBV7-9,TRBJ2-1,TGTGCCAGCAGCAGGGGGTACAATGAGCAGTTCTTC,CASSRGYNEQFF
NA,NA,TRBV4-1,TRBJ2-5,TGCGCCAGCAGCCAATTGGGGAACCAAGAGACCCAGTACTTC,CASSQLGNQETQYF
TRBD2,few,TRBV7-9,TRBJ2-1,TGTGCCAGCAGCTTATTAGCGGGGAGTGAGCAGTTCTTC,CASSLLAGSEQFF
NA,NA,TRBV9,TRBJ2-1,TGTGCCAGCACCGCACAGGGAGACAATGAGCAGTTCTTC,CASTAQGDNEQFF
TRBD1,NA,TRBV29-1,TRBJ2-6,TGCAGCGTAACAGGGGGTCGCTCTGGGGCCAACGTCCTGACTTTC,CSVTGGRSGANVLTF
NA,NA,TRBV27,TRBJ2-7,TGTGCCAGCAGCCCGGGACCAGGGACTCACGAGCAGTACTTC,CASSPGPGTHEQYF
TRBD1,NA,TRBV6-1,TRBJ1-6,TGTGCCAGCAGTGACGGGGCCGGGACAGGGGATTCACCCCTCCACTTT,CASSDGAGTGDSPLHF
TRBD2,few,TRBV12-5,TRBJ2-1,TGTGCTAGTGGCCGGGGGGAGCCTAGCGTCTTC,CASGRGEPSVF
NA,NA,TRBV27,TRBJ2-1,TGTGCCAGCGGCCTGTACAATGAGCAGTTCTTC,CASGLYNEQFF
NA,NA,TRBV30,TRBJ1-1,TGTGCCTGGAGGGACAGAAACTTCATGAACACTGAAGCTTTCTTT,CAWRDRNFMNTEAFF
TRBD2,NA,TRBV2,TRBJ2-3,TGTGCCAGTCCATCGGGGGGGCCATATACGCAGTATTTT,CASPSGGPYTQYF
TRBD1,NA,TRBV9,TRBJ2-1,TGTGCCAGCAGCCCGCGTGGGACAGGGGACAATGAGCAGTTCTTC,CASSPRGTGDNEQFF
NA,NA,TRBV7-9,TRBJ1-1,TGTGCCAGCCGTAACTGGGGGACTGAAGCTTTCTTT,CASRNWGTEAFF
NA,once,TRBV2,TRBJ2-2,TGTGCCAGCAAAGACCGCCCCGGGGGAACCGGGGAGCTGTTTTTT,CASKDRPGGTGELFF
NA,NA,TRBV5-1,TRBJ2-3,TGCGCCAGCAGCTTGGCCGATACACACACAGATACGCAGTATTTT,CASSLADTHTDTQYF
NA,few,TRBV13,TRBJ2-7,TGTGCCAGCAGCTCCCCCTCCCGCCCAAACTCCTACGAGCAGTACTTC,CASSSPSRPNSYEQYF
NA,NA,TRBV30,TRBJ2-2,TGTGCCTGGAGTGTTAGGCACTCGAACACCGGGGAGCTGTTTTTT,CAWSVRHSNTGELFF
NA,NA,TRBV9,TRBJ1-2,TGTGCCAGCAGCGTAGGTACGGAGCGGAGGAACTATGGCTACACCTTC,CASSVGTERRNYGYTF
TRBD1,NA,TRBV28,TRBJ2-1,TGTGCCAGCAGTTTCAGACAGGGGTTTTACAATGAGCAGTTCTTC,CASSFRQGFYNEQFF
NA,NA,TRBV27,TRBJ1-1,TGTGCCAGCAGTTTAGTCCGGGGGCAGACTGAAGCTTTCTTT,CASSLVRGQTEAFF
NA,few,TRBV7-9,TRBJ1-4,TGTGCCAGCAGCTTACCGGGGCGCCTCGATGAAAAACTGTTTTTT,CASSLPGRLDEKLFF
NA,NA,TRBV13,TRBJ2-6,TGTGCCAGCAGTGATATGAGGGACTCTGGGGCCAACGTCCTGACTTTC,CASSDMRDSGANVLTF
NA,NA,TRBV30,TRBJ2-1,TGTGCCTGGATGCACCTGAGCTCCTACAATGAGCAGTTCTTC,CAWMHLSSYNEQFF
TRBD2,NA,TRBV5-1,TRBJ2-3,TGCGCCAGCAGCTTGGACCCGACTAGCGGGGGCACAGATACGCAGTATTTT,CASSLDPTSGGTDTQYF